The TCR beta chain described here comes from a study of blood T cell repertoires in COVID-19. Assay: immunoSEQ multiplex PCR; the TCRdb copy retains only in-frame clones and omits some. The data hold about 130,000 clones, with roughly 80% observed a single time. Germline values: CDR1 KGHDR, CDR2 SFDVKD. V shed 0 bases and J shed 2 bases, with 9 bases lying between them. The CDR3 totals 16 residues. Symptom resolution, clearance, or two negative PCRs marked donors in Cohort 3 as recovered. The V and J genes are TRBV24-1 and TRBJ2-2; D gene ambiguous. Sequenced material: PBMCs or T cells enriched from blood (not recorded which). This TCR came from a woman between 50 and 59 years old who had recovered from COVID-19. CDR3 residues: CATSDLTARNTGELFF. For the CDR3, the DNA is TGTGCCACCAGTGATTTGACGGCTAGAAACACCGGGGAGCTGTTTTTT.